What follows are 25 T cell receptor beta chains derived from one specimen sequenced in a study of Graves' ophthalmopathy and Graves' hyperthyroidism. Amplification of TCR beta CDR3 regions used RNA transcripts. Second-round multiplex PCR followed a first-round RT-PCR using HTBI primers. Via MiXCR, TCRdb re-called the multiplex PCR reads, giving one row per CDR3 protein. The profile shows 1 million to 1.3 million distinct CDR3 sequences, about two fifths of them singletons. The sequencing sample was made of peripheral blood or thyroid tissue (not recorded which). The origin of the receptors is an adult man with Graves' hyperthyroidism.

This clonotype was picked up many times. The rearrangement links TRBV12-3 or TRBV12-4 to TRBJ1-5; D is ambiguous. This CDR3 region has 13 residues. Trimming pared 3 bases from V and 2 bases from J, leaving 5 bases between. CDR3 amino acids: CASSFSRNQPQHF. The CDR3 coding sequence is TGTGCCAGCAGTTTTTCACGCAATCAGCCCCAGCATTTT.

On this clonotype itself: A read error may produce the germline difference seen at one junction end. V gene TRBV27 combines with J gene TRBJ2-7; the D call may be TRBD1 or TRBD2 (5 bases each). Germline V lookup: CDR1 MNHEY, CDR2 SMNVEV (reference sequence). The CDR3 contains 13 residues. CDR3 protein: CASSVTGTYEHYF. CDR3 bases: TGTGCCAGCAGTGTGACGGGGACCTACGAGCATTACTTC.

The chain couples TRBV7-2 to TRBJ1-1; D is perhaps TRBD1 (6 bases). V was clipped by 5 bases and J by 0 bases, with 13 bases between them. The CDR3 extends over 15 amino acids. In germline, CDR1 is SGHTA, CDR2 FQGNSA. The CDR3 loop reads CASSPTGRMNTEAFF. DNA of the CDR3: TGTGCCAGCAGCCCGACAGGTCGGATGAACACTGAAGCTTTCTTT.

This clonotype was counted at least ten times. The rearrangement uses TRBV7-9 and TRBJ1-2; a possible D gene is TRBD1 (6 bases). Deletions cut 7 bases from V and 4 bases from J, with 16 bases between. CDR1 is SEHNR, CDR2 FQNEAQ, per germline (reference sequence). This CDR3 region has 14 residues. The CDR3 bases are TGTGCCAGCATGGACAGCGGGCCCCTCTATGGCTACACCTTC. Protein product: CASMDSGPLYGYTF.

V is TRBV5-1 and J is TRBJ2-7, with D perhaps matching TRBD1 (6 bases). V lost 1 base to trimming and J lost 3 bases, with 14 bases between them. Per germline, CDR1 SGHRS and CDR2 YFSETQ. This CDR3 is 15 amino acids long. CDR3 sequence: CASSLSYTGLYEQYF. The CDR3, as DNA: TGCGCCAGCAGCTTGAGTTATACAGGGCTCTACGAGCAGTACTTC.

A note on this clonotype: No conserved phenylalanine or tryptophan is present at the end of the CDR3, so a read error is the likely explanation. The DNA is left out, because the CDR3 cannot be placed on it with certainty; the CDR3 is given as TCRdb lists it. This sequence joins TRBV7-8 and TRBJ1-1. In germline, CDR1 is SGHVS, CDR2 FQNEAQ. The CDR3 spans 8 residues, counting both ends. The CDR3 spells CASSLGPL.

This clonotype was seen a few times. The rearrangement uses TRBV29-1 and TRBJ2-7, with 9 nucleotides matching TRBD1. J gave up 0 bases and V 4 bases, and 7 bases lay outside the gene matches. This CDR3 region has 15 residues. Germline CDR1 SQVTM, CDR2 ANQGSEA. The CDR3 protein is CSVARTGAFSYEQYF. For the CDR3, the DNA is TGCAGCGTTGCTAGGACAGGGGCTTTCTCCTACGAGCAGTACTTC.

The gene calls are TRBV5-1 and TRBJ1-2; no clear D. Per the germline V gene, CDR1 is SGHRS and CDR2 is YFSETQ. With 2 bases removed from V and 5 bases from J, the gap between germline ends came to 16 bases. The CDR3 sequence is 15 residues long. CDR3 protein: CASSFLPETYYGYTF. The CDR3 DNA follows: TGCGCCAGCAGCTTCCTGCCAGAGACCTATTATGGCTACACCTTC.

This clonotype was counted many times. V usage is TRBV10-3 and J usage is TRBJ1-3; TRBD1 agrees at 8 bases. The junction had 9 bases not matched to a gene; V was cut back by 6 bases and J by 5 bases. The CDR3 covers 15 residues. Germline V CDR1 and CDR2: ENHRY, SYGVKD. The DNA for the CDR3 is TGTGCCATCAGCCCCTCCGACAGGGGTCGAAACACCATATATTTT. Protein sequence: CAISPSDRGRNTIYF.

This clonotype occurred a few times. The rearrangement uses TRBV24-1 and TRBJ2-1; D possibly uses TRBD1 or TRBD2 (5 bases each). V lost 3 bases to trimming and J lost 10 bases, with 12 bases between them. The germline V gene has CDR1 KGHDR and CDR2 SFDVKD. This CDR3 contains 13 residues. CDR3 residues: CATSDPARGEQFF. In DNA, the CDR3 is TGTGCCACCAGTGATCCTGCTCGGGGCGAGCAGTTCTTC.

Worth noting for this clonotype: Its ends do not fully match the called genes, so a read error is possible. The rearrangement joins TRBV10-3 to TRBJ2-6; possibly TRBD1 for D (6 bases). Looked up from germline, CDR1 is ENHRY and CDR2 is SYGVKD. CDR3 length equals 15 residues. As DNA, the CDR3 is TGTGCCATCAGTGAGTCTTGGGAAGGGGGCAACGTCCTGACTTTC. Protein product: CAISESWEGGNVLTF.

In regard to this clonotype: One base away lies a much larger clone, so this may be a sequencing read error. The chain carries TRBV7-2 and TRBJ2-7; the D is unclear. CDR3 size: 14 residues. The germline CDR1 and CDR2 sequences are SGHTA and FQGNSA. The DNA of the CDR3 is TGTGCCAGCAGCCGCTCTTGGCAAGCCTACGAGCAGTGCTTC. It codes for CASSRSWQAYEQCF.

The chain has TRBV19 and TRBJ1-4; D perhaps matches TRBD1 (6 bases). The germline V gene has CDR1 LNHDA and CDR2 SQIVND (reference sequence). This CDR3 has 13 residues. The ends were cut back, 2 bases at V and 5 bases at J, with 6 bases in the middle. The DNA for the CDR3 is TGTGCCAGTAGTATAACAGGGAATGAAAAACTGTTTTTT. Residues: CASSITGNEKLFF. Based on the CDR3 plus reference TRBV19 and TRBJ1-4, the full variable domain is DGGITQSPKYLFRKEGQNVTLSCEQNLNHDAMYWYRQDPGQGLRLIYYSQIVNDFQKGDIAEGYSVSREKKESFPLTVTSAQKNPTAFYLCASSITGNEKLFFGSGTQLSVL.

A note on this clonotype: With a much larger clone just one base away, this may be a read error. This rearrangement joins TRBV29-1 to TRBJ1-2; D is perhaps TRBD1 (5 bases). CDR3 size: 14 residues. CDR1 is SQVTM, CDR2 ANQGSEA, per germline. V lost 3 bases to trimming and J lost 2 bases, with 13 bases between them. The CDR3 loop reads CSVDRGAPNYGYTF. Here the CDR3 DNA reads TGCAGCGTTGATCGTGGGGCGCCCAACTATGGCTACACCTTC.

This clonotype has ten or more counts. V and J are TRBV29-1 and TRBJ1-1; D not certain. The CDR3 covers 13 residues. V gave up 2 bases and J gave up 7 bases, with 14 bases separating them. Per the germline V gene, CDR1 is SQVTM and CDR2 is ANQGSEA. CDR3 in amino acids: CSVESGTNDEAFF. The CDR3, as DNA: TGCAGCGTTGAATCAGGCACAAATGATGAAGCTTTCTTT.

The genes are TRBV2 and TRBJ1-4; D not resolved. V was pared by 5 bases and J by 10 bases, with 11 bases between. This CDR3 is built from 12 residues. Per germline, CDR1 SNHLY and CDR2 FYNNEI. The CDR3 sequence is CASSFSGTKLFF. CDR3 coding DNA: TGTGCCAGCAGTTTTTCGGGTACAAAACTGTTTTTT.

The chain joins TRBV15 to TRBJ2-7; D is unclear. CDR1 LNHNV and CDR2 YYDKDF come from the germline V gene (reference sequence). CDR3 length equals 13 residues. Trimming left V 5 bases short and J 6 bases short, with 14 bases between. Written as DNA, the CDR3 is TGTGCCACCAGCGGAACTGGACGGAGCGAGCAGTACTTC. Its protein is CATSGTGRSEQYF.

The chain is built from TRBV11-2 and TRBJ1-2; 7 bases fit TRBD1. Germline V lookup: CDR1 SGHAT, CDR2 FQNNGV. The CDR3 runs to 14 residues. The V gene end was trimmed by 5 bases and the J gene end by 5 bases; junction bases not matched to a gene: 8. As DNA, the CDR3 is TGTGCCAGCAGCGAGGGGGCAGGAGGTTATGGCTACACCTTC. Its protein product is CASSEGAGGYGYTF.

This clonotype was recorded a few times. The rearrangement uses TRBV10-2 and TRBJ1-4; the D is unclear. CDR1 is WSHSY, CDR2 SAAADI, per germline. The ends were cut back, 2 bases at V and 4 bases at J, with 8 bases in the middle. The CDR3 spans 14 residues. For the CDR3, the DNA is TGCGCCAGCAGTGAGGACAAAAATAATGAAAAACTGTTTTTT. It is translated as CASSEDKNNEKLFF.

In this sample, this clonotype turned up once. This CDR3 is CASSATSTALEGYTF. As DNA, the CDR3 is TGTGCCAGCAGCGCGACCTCAACGGCATTGGAAGGCTACACCTTC. This chain joins TRBV7-9 and TRBJ1-2, with D uncertain. V shed 5 bases and J shed 8 bases, with 21 bases lying between them. The CDR3 runs to 15 residues. The germline V gene encodes CDR1 SEHNR and CDR2 FQNEAQ (reference sequence).

This clonotype was seen many times. The V and J genes are TRBV7-9 and TRBJ1-5; D is undetermined. CDR1 and CDR2 from the germline V gene are SEHNR and FQNEAQ (reference sequence). V dropped 6 bases and J dropped 5 bases, with 14 bases sitting between them. This CDR3 has 14 amino acids. Written as DNA, the CDR3 is TGTGCCAGCAGTGGGGTAGGGTTCTATCAGCCCCAGCATTTT. Translating it yields CASSGVGFYQPQHF.

Only a few counts were recorded for this clonotype. This chain connects TRBV3-1 to TRBJ1-1, with D hard to call. In germline, CDR1 is LGHDT, CDR2 YNNKEL (reference sequence). The length of the CDR3 is 15 residues. Trimming took 0 bases from V and 1 from J, leaving 9 bases between them. CDR3 coding DNA: TGTGCCAGCAGCCAAGAATTGCGAAGGAACACTGAAGCTTTCTTT. It codes for CASSQELRRNTEAFF.

This clonotype has a handful of counts. Compared with germline, one end of the junction differs, possibly owing to a read error. This chain links TRBV24-1 with TRBJ2-7; D is unclear. The CDR3 contains 10 residues. Germline lookup yields CDR1 KGHDR and CDR2 SFDVKD. DNA for the CDR3: TGTGCCACCAGTGATGCTAGATTCCACTTC. This encodes CATSDARFHF.

This clonotype was recorded at least ten times. This rearrangement joins TRBV7-9 to TRBJ1-2; D is possibly TRBD1 (5 bases). Germline values: CDR1 SEHNR, CDR2 FQNEAQ (reference sequence). V was trimmed by 5 bases and J by 1 base, leaving 8 bases between them. This CDR3 contains 13 residues. The CDR3 nucleotides read TGTGCCAGCAGCCAGACAGATAACTATGGCTACACCTTC. It translates to CASSQTDNYGYTF.

Notes on this clonotype: A much larger clone sits a single nucleotide away, making a read error possible. V usage is TRBV9 and J usage is TRBJ1-1; D might be TRBD1 (5 bases). The CDR3 consists of 15 residues. The germline gives CDR1 SGDLS, CDR2 YYNGEE. CDR3 in amino acids: CASSGDSLMNTEASF. CDR3 DNA sequence: TGTGCCAGCAGCGGCGACAGCCTCATGAACACTGAAGCTTCCTTT. Variable domain in full (rest from reference TRBV9 and TRBJ1-1): DSGVTQTPKHLITATGQRVTLRCSPRSGDLSVYWYQQSLDQGLQFLIQYYNGEERAKGNILERFSAQQFPDLHSELNLSSLELGDSALYFCASSGDSLMNTEASFGQGTRLTVV.